This T cell receptor beta chain was found in a study of blood T cell repertoires in COVID-19. Study at large: Collection of acute and convalescent COVID-19 samples took place in the United States, Italy and Spain. Sample material is recorded as cDNA or gDNA derived from T cells, B-cell-depleted T cells, or PBMCs.

V dropped 5 bases and J dropped 1 base, with 11 bases sitting between them. From germline, CDR1 is MDHEN and CDR2 SYDVKM. CDR3 length: 14 residues. Across 20 to 25 US areas, participants ranged in age from about 18 to 90 years. People in the exposed group encountered a COVID-19 case within 2 weeks before entering the study. TCRdb keeps only in-frame clones here, not all; method: immunoSEQ multiplex PCR. Of a few hundred thousand clones in the sample, 88% were seen once. This clone came up once. The chain couples TRBV28 to TRBJ1-2, with D tentatively TRBD1 (6 bases). Sample: PBMCs or T cells enriched from blood (not recorded which). The sequence was obtained from a woman in her thirties who had been exposed to COVID-19. The chain's CDR3 is CASSMGHLNYGYTF. CDR3 DNA sequence: TGTGCCAGCAGTATGGGACACCTTAACTATGGCTACACCTTC.